A single sample gave rise to the 6 T cell receptor beta chains below, sequenced in a study of blood T cell repertoires in COVID-19 (dated by TCRdb to between 2020 and 2021). The library relied on the immunoSEQ multiplex PCR assay. TCRdb stores this immuneACCESS table with in-frame sequences only. Part of the clones is absent; in the studies checked, under half of the shortfall reflects unresolved V genes, and no reason is known for the rest. This sample has tens of thousands of clones in its table, and about 83% of those were observed once. The top ten hold roughly 6.8% of the sample. The material sequenced was peripheral blood. The receptors come from a human donor in a cohort sampled during active COVID-19.

This chain uses TRBV11-2 with TRBJ2-7; D possibly corresponds to TRBD1 (6 bases). Trimming left V 5 bases short and J 2 bases short, with 16 bases between. Germline CDR1 is SGHAT and CDR2 is FQNNGV. The CDR3 spans 15 residues. CDR3 sequence reads: CASSQGTPITYEQYF. The CDR3 DNA is TGTGCCAGCAGCCAAGGGACACCAATTACCTACGAGCAGTACTTC.

In DNA, the CDR3 is TGTGCCAGCAGCACAGGGGGCTACTATGGCTACACCTTC. This sequence encodes CASSTGGYYGYTF. The rearrangement joins TRBV28 to TRBJ1-2; TRBD1 agrees at 9 bases. Germline assignment: CDR1 MDHEN and CDR2 SYDVKM. The CDR3 is 13 residues long. Trimming took 6 bases from V and 3 from J; bases not matched to a gene: 2.

The gene calls are TRBV3-1 (or the pseudogene TRBV3-2) and TRBJ1-1; D is perhaps TRBD1 (5 bases). CDR1 and CDR2 from the germline V gene are LGHDT and YNNKEL (reference sequence). The CDR3 length is 15 residues. With 2 bases removed from V and 4 bases from J, the gap between germline ends came to 14 bases. The CDR3: CASSQYRRGGTEAFF. CDR3 in DNA: TGTGCCAGCAGCCAATACAGGCGCGGGGGCACTGAAGCTTTCTTT.

The chain combines TRBV4-1 with TRBJ1-1; 7 positions agree with TRBD1. V lost 7 bases and J lost 1; bases outside the gene matches: 6. The CDR3 spans 14 residues. CDR1 MGHRA and CDR2 YSYEKL come from the germline V gene. CDR3 DNA: TGCGCCAGCAAGCAAGGGACAGCGAACACTGAAGCTTTCTTT. This gives the protein CASKQGTANTEAFF.

The chain recombines TRBV10-3 with TRBJ2-2, with 8 bases that match TRBD1. J lost 0 bases, V lost 6 bases, and 0 bases had no gene match. Germline V gives CDR1 ENHRY, CDR2 SYGVKD. There are 14 residues in the CDR3. The chain's CDR3 is CAIRDRANTGELFF. CDR3 sequence (DNA): TGTGCCATCAGGGACAGGGCGAACACCGGGGAGCTGTTTTTT.

V and J are TRBV11-3 and TRBJ2-5; D might be TRBD1 (5 bases). The V and J ends lost 4 bases and 2 bases respectively, with 11 bases between them. This CDR3 is 14 amino acids long. Germline V gives CDR1 SGHNT, CDR2 YENEEA. The CDR3 reads CASSSRDSQETQYF. For the CDR3, the DNA is TGTGCCAGCAGCTCCCGAGACAGTCAAGAGACCCAGTACTTC.